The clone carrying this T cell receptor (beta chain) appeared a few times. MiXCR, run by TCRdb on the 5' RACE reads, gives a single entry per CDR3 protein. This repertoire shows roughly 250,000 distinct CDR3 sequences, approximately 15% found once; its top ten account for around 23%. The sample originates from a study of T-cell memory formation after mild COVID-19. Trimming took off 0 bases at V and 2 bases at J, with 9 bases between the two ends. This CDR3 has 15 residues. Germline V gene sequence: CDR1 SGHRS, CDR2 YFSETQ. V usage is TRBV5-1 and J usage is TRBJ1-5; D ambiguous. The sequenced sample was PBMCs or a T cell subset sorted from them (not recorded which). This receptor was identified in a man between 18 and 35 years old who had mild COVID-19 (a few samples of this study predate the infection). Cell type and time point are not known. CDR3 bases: TGCGCCAGCAGCTTGGGTGCAGCTGGCAATCAGCCCCAGCATTTT. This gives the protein CASSLGAAGNQPQHF.